This TCR beta chain was profiled in a study of blood T cell repertoires in COVID-19. A few counts support this clone. Germline CDR1 reads SGHTA; CDR2 reads FQGNSA. Trimming took 5 bases from V and 0 from J; bases not matched to a gene: 1. The CDR3 has 14 residues. Repertoires were generated with immunoSEQ multiplex PCR, while TCRdb's copy carries only in-frame clones and drops some. The sample carries nearly 300,000 clones, about 90% recorded once. The source of this sequence is a woman aged 45-60 years who had been exposed to COVID-19. Input material: PBMCs or T cells enriched from blood (not recorded which). The rearrangement joins TRBV7-2 to TRBJ2-7, with 10 bases lining up with TRBD2. In nucleotides, the CDR3 is TGTGCCAGCAGCCGGACTAGCGGCTCCTACGAGCAGTACTTC. It translates to CASSRTSGSYEQYF. The full variable domain, its missing parts supplied by reference TRBV7-2 and TRBJ2-7, is GAGVSQSPSNKVTEKGKDVELRCDPISGHTALYWYRQSLGQGLEFLIYFQGNSAPDKSGLPSDRFSAERTGGSVSTLTIQRTQQEDSAVYLCASSRTSGSYEQYFGPGTRLTVT.